The 19 T cell receptor beta chains listed next were all sequenced from one sample in a study of blood T cell repertoires in COVID-19. The assay was immunoSEQ multiplex PCR, and TCRdb's table has in-frame clones only and misses some. The sample has around 230,000 clones, around four fifths seen once. Material: peripheral blood. The receptors stem from a man between 35 and 55 years old with acute or convalescent COVID-19.

The chain employs TRBV6-2 or TRBV6-3 and TRBJ2-7, with TRBD2 matching 9 bases. The J segment lost 2 bases and the V segment lost 2 bases, leaving 10 bases of the junction unmatched. Germline-derived CDR1 and CDR2 are MNHEY and SVGEGT. There are 17 residues in the CDR3. CDR3 region: CASSYPEGAGGPYEQYF. CDR3 bases: TGTGCCAGCAGTTACCCGGAAGGGGCGGGAGGGCCCTACGAGCAGTACTTC.

V is TRBV19 and J is TRBJ1-1; D may be TRBD1 (6 bases). Germline CDR1 and CDR2: LNHDA and SQIVND (reference sequence). The CDR3 totals 14 residues. Trimming stripped 5 bases from V and 4 bases from J, with 14 bases between. The DNA for the CDR3 is TGTGCCAGTAGTCGTCAGGGGATGGGCACTGAAGCTTTCTTT. Translation gives CASSRQGMGTEAFF.

This clone was observed a handful of times. The chain is built from TRBV15 and TRBJ1-5, with D possibly TRBD1 on 5 matching bases. Germline CDR1 is LNHNV and CDR2 is YYDKDF (reference sequence). The CDR3 has 14 amino acids. The V end was cut by 3 bases, the J end by 2 bases, with 8 bases between. The DNA for the CDR3 is TGTGCCACCAGCAGGGGGCTTGGCAATCAGCCCCAGCATTTT. As protein: CATSRGLGNQPQHF.

This clone was detected ten times or more. This sequence joins TRBV11-2 and TRBJ2-3; D may be TRBD1 (6 bases). Germline V lookup: CDR1 SGHAT, CDR2 FQNNGV. The CDR3 has 13 amino acids. Trimming took off 6 bases at V and 4 bases at J, with 11 bases between the two ends. The CDR3 loop reads CASRQKGADTQYF. The CDR3 nucleotides are TGTGCCAGCAGGCAAAAGGGGGCAGATACGCAGTATTTT.

The chain is built from TRBV7-2 and TRBJ1-2, with TRBD1 as a possible D gene (6 bases). This CDR3 region has 15 residues. Germline assignment: CDR1 SGHTA and CDR2 FQGNSA. Trimming pared 5 bases from V and 3 bases from J, leaving 16 bases between. The DNA of the CDR3 is TGTGCCAGCAGCGCGGGGGGCGCCGTGGACTATGGCTACACCTTC. This gives the protein CASSAGGAVDYGYTF.

The chain employs TRBV7-2 and TRBJ1-1; 8 nucleotides match TRBD1. The junction had 12 bases not matched to a gene; V was cut back by 5 bases and J by 7 bases. CDR1 is SGHTA and CDR2 is FQGNSA in the germline V gene. CDR3 size: 15 residues. This CDR3 is CASSVNAGTGVEAFF. The CDR3 nucleotides are TGTGCCAGCAGCGTAAATGCCGGGACAGGCGTTGAAGCTTTCTTT. Based on the CDR3 plus reference TRBV7-2 and TRBJ1-1, the full variable domain is GAGVSQSPSNKVTEKGKDVELRCDPISGHTALYWYRQSLGQGLEFLIYFQGNSAPDKSGLPSDRFSAERTGGSVSTLTIQRTQQEDSAVYLCASSVNAGTGVEAFFGQGTRLTVV.

J is TRBJ1-6 and V is TRBV7-8; weak D call: TRBD1 (6 bases). CDR3 length equals 17 residues. The V gene lost 1 base and the J gene lost 8 bases, with 18 bases spanning the gap. The germline V gene has CDR1 SGHVS and CDR2 FQNEAQ. CDR3: CASSLGPAGADDSPLHF. CDR3 in DNA: TGTGCCAGCAGCTTAGGCCCCGCAGGGGCGGATGATTCACCCCTCCACTTT.

This rearrangement joins TRBV21-1 to TRBJ2-1; the table assigns TRBD2, which was not confirmed against the DNA. TRBV21-1 is reported as a pseudogene. The CDR3 runs 17 residues. The CDR3 protein is CASSSLGDPDDCNEQFF. The CDR3 DNA sequence: TGTGCCAGCAGCTCCCTAGGCGACCCCGATGATTGCAATGAGCAGTTCTTC.

The V gene is TRBV6-5, the J gene TRBJ2-5; tentative D call: TRBD1 (5 bases). CDR3 length: 13 amino acids. Germline V CDR1 and CDR2: MNHEY, SVGAGI. Between the trimmed V and J ends, which lost 6 bases and 2 bases, there was a span of 10 bases. The CDR3 spells CASRRQRQETQYF. CDR3 nucleotides: TGTGCCAGCAGACGACAGAGACAAGAGACCCAGTACTTC.

V is TRBV5-4 and J is TRBJ2-3, with TRBD2 matching 8 bases. V was clipped by 2 bases and J by 6 bases; unmatched bases: 20. The V gene's germline CDR1 is SGHNT and CDR2 YYREEE (reference sequence). This CDR3 contains 19 residues. The CDR3 is CASSFGPWQAGEHPDTQYF. In DNA form, the CDR3 reads TGTGCCAGCAGCTTTGGCCCTTGGCAAGCGGGAGAGCATCCGGATACGCAGTATTTT. Using reference TRBV5-4 and TRBJ2-3 for the parts outside the CDR3, the full variable domain is ETGVTQSPTHLIKTRGQQVTLRCSSQSGHNTVSWYQQALGQGPQFIFQYYREEENGRGNFPPRFSGLQFPNYSSELNVNALELDDSALYLCASSFGPWQAGEHPDTQYFGPGTRLTVL.

This chain connects TRBV18 to TRBJ1-3; 11 nucleotides match TRBD1. The CDR3 is 16 residues long. The germline V gene has CDR1 KGHSH and CDR2 LQKENI. The V segment lost 0 bases and the J segment 11 bases; nucleotides outside the gene matches: 9. The DNA for the CDR3 is TGTGCCAGCTCACCACCCCCGGGACAGGGGGGGTCGGCCATATATTTT. It yields the protein CASSPPPGQGGSAIYF.

The V and J genes are TRBV4-3 and TRBJ1-3, with 12 bases lining up with TRBD1. Germline V lookup: CDR1 LGHNA, CDR2 YSLEER. The CDR3 has 20 residues. V shed 1 base and J 0 bases; nucleotides not matched to a gene: 10. The CDR3 is CASSQVTGTGGPRSGNTIYF. The DNA for the CDR3 is TGCGCCAGCAGCCAAGTAACCGGGACAGGGGGCCCCCGCTCTGGAAACACCATATATTTT.

The rearrangement links TRBV23-1 to TRBJ2-3, with TRBD2 as a possible D gene (6 bases). TRBV23-1 is placed among ORFs of uncertain function. Between the trimmed V and J ends, which lost 4 bases and 4 bases, there was a span of 15 bases. This CDR3 spans 15 amino acids. CDR3: CASSLTGDLADTQYF. The CDR3 coding sequence is TGCGCCAGCAGTCTAACGGGAGATTTGGCAGATACGCAGTATTTT.

The V and J genes are TRBV30 and TRBJ1-2; unclear D gene. Trimming removed 1 base at V and 0 bases at J, with 12 bases between. The CDR3 covers 15 residues. Germline loops: CDR1 GTSNPN, CDR2 SVGIG (reference sequence). CDR3 DNA: TGTGCCTGGAGTGCTGGCCAGATTACTAACTATGGCTACACCTTC. It is translated as CAWSAGQITNYGYTF.

J is TRBJ1-2 and V is TRBV6-2 or TRBV6-3; 8 positions match TRBD1. The CDR3 runs 15 residues. Germline assignment: CDR1 MNHEY and CDR2 SVGEGT. Trimming removed 2 bases from V and 3 bases from J; junction bases left unmatched: 5. The CDR3: CASSYPQGAHYGYTF. The CDR3 DNA reads TGTGCCAGCAGTTACCCGCAGGGGGCACACTATGGCTACACCTTC.

This clone has a single count. The CDR3 sequence is CASSIGLHGDQYF. CDR3 coding DNA: TGTGCCAGTAGTATCGGACTCCACGGCGACCAGTACTTC. The chain combines TRBV19 with TRBJ2-5, with D perhaps matching TRBD2 (5 bases). The germline gives CDR1 LNHDA, CDR2 SQIVND (reference sequence). The germline V and J ends were trimmed by 3 bases and 10 bases, with 15 bases remaining between them. This CDR3 comprises 13 residues.

The rearrangement joins TRBV11-2 to TRBJ1-1; D remains unclear. The CDR3 has 13 residues. V gave up 0 bases and J gave up 6 bases, with 8 bases separating them. The germline gives CDR1 SGHAT, CDR2 FQNNGV. The CDR3 DNA follows: TGTGCCAGCAGCTTAGATCGGGTCTCTGAAGCTTTCTTT. Protein product: CASSLDRVSEAFF. Full variable domain (missing parts from reference TRBV11-2 and TRBJ1-1): EAGVAQSPRYKIIEKRQSVAFWCNPISGHATLYWYQQILGQGPKLLIQFQNNGVVDDSQLPKDRFSAERLKGVDSTLKIQPAKLEDSAVYLCASSLDRVSEAFFGQGTRLTVV.

This chain joins TRBV10-3 and TRBJ2-1, with D possibly being TRBD2 (6 bases). CDR3 length equals 14 residues. Germline CDR1 is ENHRY and CDR2 is SYGVKD. The V end was cut by 10 bases, the J end by 0 bases, with 13 bases between. The CDR3 here is CATRETLSYNEQFF. Written as DNA, the CDR3 is TGTGCCACTCGGGAGACCCTCTCCTACAATGAGCAGTTCTTC.

The chain recombines TRBV4-2 with TRBJ2-7; 11 bases match TRBD2. The CDR3 consists of 15 residues. Trimming at V came to 4 bases and at J to 2 bases, leaving 4 bases not matched to a gene. Germline V gives CDR1 LGHNA, CDR2 YNFKEQ. The CDR3 DNA reads as TGTGCCAGCAGCCCCAGACTAGCGGGGACCTACGAGCAGTACTTC. Protein sequence: CASSPRLAGTYEQYF.